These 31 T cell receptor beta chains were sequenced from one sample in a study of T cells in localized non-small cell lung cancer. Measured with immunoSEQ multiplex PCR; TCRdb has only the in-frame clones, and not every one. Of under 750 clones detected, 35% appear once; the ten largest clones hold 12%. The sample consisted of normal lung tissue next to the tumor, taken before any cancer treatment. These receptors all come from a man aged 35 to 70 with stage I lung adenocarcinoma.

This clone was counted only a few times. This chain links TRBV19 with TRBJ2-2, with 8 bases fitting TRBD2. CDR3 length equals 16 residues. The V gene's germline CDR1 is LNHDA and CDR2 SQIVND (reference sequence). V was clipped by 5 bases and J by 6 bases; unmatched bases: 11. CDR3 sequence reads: CASSPPGTRVAGELFF. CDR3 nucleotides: TGTGCCAGTAGTCCCCCCGGGACTAGGGTTGCCGGGGAGCTGTTTTTT.

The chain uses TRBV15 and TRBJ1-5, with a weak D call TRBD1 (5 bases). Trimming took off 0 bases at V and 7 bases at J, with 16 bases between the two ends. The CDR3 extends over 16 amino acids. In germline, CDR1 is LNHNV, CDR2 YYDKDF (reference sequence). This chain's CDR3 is CATSRDPTGGGQPQHF. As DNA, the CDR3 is TGTGCCACCAGCAGAGATCCAACGGGGGGTGGGCAGCCCCAGCATTTT. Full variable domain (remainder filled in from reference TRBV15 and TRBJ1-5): DAMVIQNPRYQVTQFGKPVTLSCSQTLNHNVMYWYQQKSSQAPKLLFHYYDKDFNNEADTPDNFQSRRPNTSFCFLDIRSPGLGDTAMYLCATSRDPTGGGQPQHFGDGTRLSIL.

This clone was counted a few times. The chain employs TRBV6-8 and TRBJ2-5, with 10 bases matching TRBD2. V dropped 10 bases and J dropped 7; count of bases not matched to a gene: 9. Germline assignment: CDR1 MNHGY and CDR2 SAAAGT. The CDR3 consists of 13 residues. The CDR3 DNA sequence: TGTGCCATTTATCGGTCTAGCGGGGGGACCCAGTACTTC. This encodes CAIYRSSGGTQYF.

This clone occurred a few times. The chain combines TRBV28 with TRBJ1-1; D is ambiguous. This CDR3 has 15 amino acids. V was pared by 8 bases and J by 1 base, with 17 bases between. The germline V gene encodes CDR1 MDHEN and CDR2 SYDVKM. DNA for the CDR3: TGTGCCAGCCTGCTCCACCCTCTCGGGAACACTGAAGCTTTCTTT. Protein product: CASLLHPLGNTEAFF.

CDR3 protein: CASSFDRGFYNEQFF. CDR3 in DNA: TGCGCCAGCAGCTTCGATCGGGGGTTTTACAATGAGCAGTTCTTC. The rearrangement links TRBV5-1 to TRBJ2-1; D might be TRBD2 (6 bases). Trimming pared 2 bases from V and 4 bases from J, leaving 13 bases between. From germline, CDR1 is SGHRS and CDR2 YFSETQ. This CDR3 has 15 residues.

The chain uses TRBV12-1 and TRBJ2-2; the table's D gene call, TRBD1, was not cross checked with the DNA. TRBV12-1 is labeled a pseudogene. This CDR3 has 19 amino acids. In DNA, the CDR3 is TGTGCCAGCAGCTTCTCCGGGACAGCCCTGGAAATAGACACCGGGGAGCTGTTTTTT. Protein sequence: CASSFSGTALEIDTGELFF.

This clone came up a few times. The CDR3 region is CASSSSGTSGQRFF. In DNA form, the CDR3 reads TGTGCCAGCAGCTCGTCCGGGACTAGCGGACAACGGTTCTTC. The chain combines TRBV11-3 with TRBJ2-1; 11 bases line up with TRBD2. The J segment lost 15 bases and the V segment lost 4 bases, leaving 11 bases of the junction unmatched. Germline values: CDR1 SGHNT, CDR2 YENEEA. The CDR3 has 14 amino acids.

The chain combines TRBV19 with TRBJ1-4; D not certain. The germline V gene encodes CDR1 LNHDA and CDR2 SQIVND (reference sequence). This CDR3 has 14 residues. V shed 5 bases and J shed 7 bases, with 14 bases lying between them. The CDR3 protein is CASSRDRQSEKLFF. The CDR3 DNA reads TGTGCCAGTAGTCGCGACCGTCAGAGTGAAAAACTGTTTTTT.

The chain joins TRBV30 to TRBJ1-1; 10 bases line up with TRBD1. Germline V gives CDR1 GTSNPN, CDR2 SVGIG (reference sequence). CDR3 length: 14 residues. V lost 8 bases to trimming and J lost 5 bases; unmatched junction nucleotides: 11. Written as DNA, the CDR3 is TGTGCCGGGGACAGGGGTTTATCTTCAACTGAAGCTTTCTTT. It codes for CAGDRGLSSTEAFF.

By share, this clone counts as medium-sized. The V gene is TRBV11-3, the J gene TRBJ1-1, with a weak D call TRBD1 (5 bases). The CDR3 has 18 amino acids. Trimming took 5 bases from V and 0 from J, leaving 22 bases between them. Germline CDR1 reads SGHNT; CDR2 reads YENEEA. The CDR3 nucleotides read TGTGCCAGCAGCCCCACCGGTAGGACATCCACGATGAACACTGAAGCTTTCTTT. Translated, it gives CASSPTGRTSTMNTEAFF.

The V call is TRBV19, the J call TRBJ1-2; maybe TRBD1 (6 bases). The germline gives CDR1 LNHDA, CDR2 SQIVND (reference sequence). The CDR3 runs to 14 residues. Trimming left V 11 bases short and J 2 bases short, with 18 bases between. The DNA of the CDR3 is TGTGCCGCCCTCTCCGGGGGCGCGAACTATGGCTACACCTTC. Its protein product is CAALSGGANYGYTF. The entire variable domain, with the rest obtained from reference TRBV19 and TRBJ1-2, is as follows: DGGITQSPKYLFRKEGQNVTLSCEQNLNHDAMYWYRQDPGQGLRLIYYSQIVNDFQKGDIAEGYSVSREKKESFPLTVTSAQKNPTAFYLCAALSGGANYGYTFGSGTRLTVV.

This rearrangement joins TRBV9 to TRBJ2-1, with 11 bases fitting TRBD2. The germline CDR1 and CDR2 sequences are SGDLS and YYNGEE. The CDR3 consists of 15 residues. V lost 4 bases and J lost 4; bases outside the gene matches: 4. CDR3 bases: TGTGCCAGCAGCCTACTAGCGGGAGAGTACAATGAGCAGTTCTTC. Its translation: CASSLLAGEYNEQFF.

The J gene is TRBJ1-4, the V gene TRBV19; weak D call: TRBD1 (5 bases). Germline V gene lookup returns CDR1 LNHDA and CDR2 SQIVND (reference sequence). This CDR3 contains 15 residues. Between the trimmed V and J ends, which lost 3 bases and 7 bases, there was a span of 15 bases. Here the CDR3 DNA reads TGTGCCAGTAGTATTGGTCAGGGATGGGGTGAAAAACTGTTTTTT. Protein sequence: CASSIGQGWGEKLFF.

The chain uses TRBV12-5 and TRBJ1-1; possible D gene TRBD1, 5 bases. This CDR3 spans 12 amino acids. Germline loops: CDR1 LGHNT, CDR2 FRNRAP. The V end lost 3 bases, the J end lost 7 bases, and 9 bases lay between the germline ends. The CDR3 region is CASGFSRVEAFF. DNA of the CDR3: TGTGCTAGTGGTTTTTCCAGGGTTGAAGCTTTCTTT.

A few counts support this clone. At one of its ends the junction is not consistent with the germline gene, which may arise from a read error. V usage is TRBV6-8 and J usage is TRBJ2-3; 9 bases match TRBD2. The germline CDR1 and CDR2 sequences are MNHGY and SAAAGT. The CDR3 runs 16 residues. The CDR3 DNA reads TGTGCCAGCAGTGACTCGGCGGGAGGGAGCACAGATACGCAGTATTTT. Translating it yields CASSDSAGGSTDTQYF.

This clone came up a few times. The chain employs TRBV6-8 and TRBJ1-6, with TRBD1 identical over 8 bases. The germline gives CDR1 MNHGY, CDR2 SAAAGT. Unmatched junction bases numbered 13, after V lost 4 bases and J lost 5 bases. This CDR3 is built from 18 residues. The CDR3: CASSSAGQGGGDNSPLHF. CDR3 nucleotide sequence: TGTGCCAGCAGTTCCGCCGGACAGGGAGGTGGGGATAATTCACCCCTCCACTTT.

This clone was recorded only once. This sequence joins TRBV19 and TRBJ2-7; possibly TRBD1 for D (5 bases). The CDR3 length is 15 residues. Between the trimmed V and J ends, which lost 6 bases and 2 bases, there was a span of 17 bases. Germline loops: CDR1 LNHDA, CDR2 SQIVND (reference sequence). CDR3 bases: TGTGCCAGTAGCGTCACTTGGGGCCCAACCTACGAGCAGTACTTC. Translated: CASSVTWGPTYEQYF.

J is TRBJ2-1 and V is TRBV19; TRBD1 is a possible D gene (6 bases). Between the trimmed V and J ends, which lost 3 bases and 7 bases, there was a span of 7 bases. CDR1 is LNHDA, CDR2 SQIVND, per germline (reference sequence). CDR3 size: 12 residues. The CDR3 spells CASSIDRNEQFF. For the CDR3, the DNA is TGTGCCAGTAGTATCGACAGGAATGAGCAGTTCTTC.

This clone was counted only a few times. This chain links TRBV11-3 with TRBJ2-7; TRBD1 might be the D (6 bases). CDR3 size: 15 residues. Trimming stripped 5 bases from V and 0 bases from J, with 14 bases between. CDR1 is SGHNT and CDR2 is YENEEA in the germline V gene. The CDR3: CASSPIPGDSYEQYF. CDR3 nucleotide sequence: TGTGCCAGCAGCCCCATCCCAGGGGACTCCTACGAGCAGTACTTC.

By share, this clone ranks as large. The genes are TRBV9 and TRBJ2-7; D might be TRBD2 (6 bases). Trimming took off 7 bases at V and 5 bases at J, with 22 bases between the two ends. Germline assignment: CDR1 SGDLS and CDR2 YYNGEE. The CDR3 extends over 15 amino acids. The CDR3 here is CASLVHPGAMNEQYF. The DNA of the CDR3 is TGTGCCAGCCTGGTCCACCCGGGAGCGATGAACGAGCAGTACTTC.

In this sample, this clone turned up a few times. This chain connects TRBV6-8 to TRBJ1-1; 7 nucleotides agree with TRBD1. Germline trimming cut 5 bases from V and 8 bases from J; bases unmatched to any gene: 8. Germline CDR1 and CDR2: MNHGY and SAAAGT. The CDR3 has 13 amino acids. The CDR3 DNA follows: TGTGCCAGCAGTGTCACCTTACAGGGGGAAGCTTTCTTT. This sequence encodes CASSVTLQGEAFF.

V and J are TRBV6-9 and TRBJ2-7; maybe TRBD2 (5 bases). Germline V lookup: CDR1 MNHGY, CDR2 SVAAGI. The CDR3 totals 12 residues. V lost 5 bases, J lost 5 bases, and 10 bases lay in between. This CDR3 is CASSLLGDEQYF. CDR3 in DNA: TGTGCCAGCAGTCTTCTCGGGGACGAGCAGTACTTC.

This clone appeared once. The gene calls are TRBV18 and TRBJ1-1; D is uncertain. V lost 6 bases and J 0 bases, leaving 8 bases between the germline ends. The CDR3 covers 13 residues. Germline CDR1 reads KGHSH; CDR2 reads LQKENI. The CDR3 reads CASSGEMNTEAFF. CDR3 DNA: TGTGCCAGCTCCGGGGAGATGAACACTGAAGCTTTCTTT. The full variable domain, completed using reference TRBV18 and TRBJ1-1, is NAGVMQNPRHLVRRRGQEARLRCSPMKGHSHVYWYRQLPEEGLKFMVYLQKENIIDESGMPKERFSAEFPKEGPSILRIQQVVRGDSAAYFCASSGEMNTEAFFGQGTRLTVV.

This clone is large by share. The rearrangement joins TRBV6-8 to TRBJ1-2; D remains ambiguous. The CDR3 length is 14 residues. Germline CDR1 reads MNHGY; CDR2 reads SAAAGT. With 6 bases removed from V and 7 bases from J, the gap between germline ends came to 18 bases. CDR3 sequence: CASRKELSQIGYTF. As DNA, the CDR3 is TGTGCCAGCAGGAAGGAGTTGTCGCAAATTGGCTACACCTTC.

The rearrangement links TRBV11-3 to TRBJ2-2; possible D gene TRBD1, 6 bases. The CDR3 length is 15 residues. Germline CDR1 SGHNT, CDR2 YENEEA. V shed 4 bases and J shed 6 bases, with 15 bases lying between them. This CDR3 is CASSSKGVEAGELFF. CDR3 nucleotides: TGTGCCAGCAGCTCAAAGGGGGTGGAGGCCGGGGAGCTGTTTTTT.

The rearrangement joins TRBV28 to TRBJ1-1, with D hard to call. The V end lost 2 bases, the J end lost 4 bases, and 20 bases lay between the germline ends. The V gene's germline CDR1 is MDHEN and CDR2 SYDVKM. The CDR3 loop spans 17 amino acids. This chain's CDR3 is CASSLDIPPPGVTEAFF. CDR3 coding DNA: TGTGCCAGCAGTTTAGATATTCCACCTCCGGGAGTCACTGAAGCTTTCTTT.

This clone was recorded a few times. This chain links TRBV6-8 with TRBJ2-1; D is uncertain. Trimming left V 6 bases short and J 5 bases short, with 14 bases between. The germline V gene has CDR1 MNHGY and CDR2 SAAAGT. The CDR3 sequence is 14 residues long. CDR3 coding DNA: TGTGCCAGCAGCTTAAAGGGAAATCACAATGAGCAGTTCTTC. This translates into CASSLKGNHNEQFF.

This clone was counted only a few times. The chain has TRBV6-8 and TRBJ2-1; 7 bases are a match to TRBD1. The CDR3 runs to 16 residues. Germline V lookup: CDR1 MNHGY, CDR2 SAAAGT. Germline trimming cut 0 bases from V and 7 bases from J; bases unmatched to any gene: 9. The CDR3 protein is CASSYSFMTGSNEQFF. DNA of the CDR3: TGTGCCAGCAGTTACTCATTTATGACAGGGTCGAATGAGCAGTTCTTC.

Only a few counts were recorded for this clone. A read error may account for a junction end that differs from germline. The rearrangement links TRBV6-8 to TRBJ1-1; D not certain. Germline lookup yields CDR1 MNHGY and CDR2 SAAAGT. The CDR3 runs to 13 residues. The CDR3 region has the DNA TGTGCCAGCAGTGACTCACCGAACACTGAAGCTTTCTTT. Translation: CASSDSPNTEAFF.

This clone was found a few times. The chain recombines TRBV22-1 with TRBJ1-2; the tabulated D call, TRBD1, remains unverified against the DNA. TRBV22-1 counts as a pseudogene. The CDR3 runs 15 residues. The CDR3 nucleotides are TGTGCCAGCAGTTTAACTAACAGGGGCGACTATGGCTACACCTTC. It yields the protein CASSLTNRGDYGYTF.

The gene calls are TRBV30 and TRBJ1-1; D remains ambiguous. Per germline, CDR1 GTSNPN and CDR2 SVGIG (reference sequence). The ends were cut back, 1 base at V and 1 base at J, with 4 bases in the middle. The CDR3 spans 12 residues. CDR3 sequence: CAWSGKNTEAFF. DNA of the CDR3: TGTGCCTGGAGTGGGAAGAACACTGAAGCTTTCTTT.